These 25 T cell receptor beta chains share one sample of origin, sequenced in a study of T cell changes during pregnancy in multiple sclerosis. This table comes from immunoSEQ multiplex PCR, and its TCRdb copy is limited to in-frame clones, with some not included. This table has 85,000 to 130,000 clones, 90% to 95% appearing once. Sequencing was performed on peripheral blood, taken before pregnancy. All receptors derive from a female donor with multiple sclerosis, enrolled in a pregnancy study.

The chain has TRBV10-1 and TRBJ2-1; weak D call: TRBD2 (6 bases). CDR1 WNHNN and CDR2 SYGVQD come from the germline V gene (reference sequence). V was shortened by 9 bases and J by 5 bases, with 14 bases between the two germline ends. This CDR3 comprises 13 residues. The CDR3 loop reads CARNRDCNNEQFF. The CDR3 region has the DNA TGCGCCAGGAACCGGGACTGTAACAATGAGCAGTTCTTC.

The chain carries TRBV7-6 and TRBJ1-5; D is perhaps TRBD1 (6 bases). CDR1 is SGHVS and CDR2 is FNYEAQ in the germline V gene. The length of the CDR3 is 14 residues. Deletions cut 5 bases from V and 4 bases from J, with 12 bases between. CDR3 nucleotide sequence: TGTGCCAGCAGCCCGGACAGCTTAAATCAGCCCCAGCATTTT. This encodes CASSPDSLNQPQHF. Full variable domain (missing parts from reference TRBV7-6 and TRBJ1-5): GAGVSQSPRYKVTKRGQDVALRCDPISGHVSLYWYRQALGQGPEFLTYFNYEAQQDKSGLPNDRFSAERPEGSISTLTIQRTEQRDSAMYRCASSPDSLNQPQHFGDGTRLSIL.

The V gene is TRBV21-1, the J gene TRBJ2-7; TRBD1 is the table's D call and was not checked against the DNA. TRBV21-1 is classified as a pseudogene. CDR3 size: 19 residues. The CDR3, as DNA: TGTGCCAGCAGCAAAGCGCCCGGACAGGGCCTCTTGCATTCCTACGAGCAGTACTTC. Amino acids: CASSKAPGQGLLHSYEQYF.

The CDR3 coding sequence is TGCGCCAGCAGCTTGGCGTCAGACTACGAGCAGTACTTC. It translates to CASSLASDYEQYF. The rearrangement links TRBV5-1 to TRBJ2-7; no clear D gene. The germline V gene has CDR1 SGHRS and CDR2 YFSETQ. The V and J ends lost 0 bases and 3 bases respectively, with 7 bases between them. The CDR3 has 13 amino acids.

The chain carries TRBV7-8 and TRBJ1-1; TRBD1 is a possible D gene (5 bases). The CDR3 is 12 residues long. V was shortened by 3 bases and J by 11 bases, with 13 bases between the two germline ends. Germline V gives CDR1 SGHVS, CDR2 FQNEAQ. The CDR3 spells CASSFSAGLAFF. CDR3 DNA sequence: TGTGCCAGCAGCTTCTCGGCAGGGTTGGCTTTCTTT.

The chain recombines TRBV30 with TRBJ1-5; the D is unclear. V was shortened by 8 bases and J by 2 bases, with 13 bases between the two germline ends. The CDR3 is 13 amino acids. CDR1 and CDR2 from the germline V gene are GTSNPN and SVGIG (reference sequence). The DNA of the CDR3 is TGTGCCGCCGGAAGCGGGGGCAATCAGCCCCAGCATTTT. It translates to CAAGSGGNQPQHF.

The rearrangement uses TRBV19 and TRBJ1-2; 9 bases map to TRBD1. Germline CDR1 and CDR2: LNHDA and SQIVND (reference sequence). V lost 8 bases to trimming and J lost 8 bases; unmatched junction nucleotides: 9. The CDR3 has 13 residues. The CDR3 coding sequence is TGTGCCAGTCGCAAACAGGGGGCACGAGGCTACACCTTC. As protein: CASRKQGARGYTF.

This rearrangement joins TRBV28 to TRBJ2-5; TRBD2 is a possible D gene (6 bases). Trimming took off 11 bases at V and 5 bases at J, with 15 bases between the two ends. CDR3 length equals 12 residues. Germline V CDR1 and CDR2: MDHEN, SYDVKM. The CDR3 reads CAVEGFRETQYF. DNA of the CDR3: TGTGCCGTGGAGGGATTCAGGGAGACCCAGTACTTC.

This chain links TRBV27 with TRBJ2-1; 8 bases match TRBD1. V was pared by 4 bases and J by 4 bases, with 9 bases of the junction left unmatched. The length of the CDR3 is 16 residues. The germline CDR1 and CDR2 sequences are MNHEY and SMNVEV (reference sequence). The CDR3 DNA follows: TGTGCCAGCAGTTCTGCCTCCCGGGACAGGTACAATGAGCAGTTCTTC. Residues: CASSSASRDRYNEQFF.

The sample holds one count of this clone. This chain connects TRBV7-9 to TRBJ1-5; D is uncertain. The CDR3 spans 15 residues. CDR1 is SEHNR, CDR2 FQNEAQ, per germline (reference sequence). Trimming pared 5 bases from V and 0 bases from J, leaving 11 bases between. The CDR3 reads CASSHSRYSNQPQHF. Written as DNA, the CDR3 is TGTGCCAGCAGCCACTCGAGGTATAGCAATCAGCCCCAGCATTTT.

The CDR3 protein is CASSPTRTGVYGYTF. CDR3 bases: TGTGCCAGCTCACCCACGCGGACAGGCGTCTATGGCTACACCTTC. The V call is TRBV18, the J call TRBJ1-2; 7 bases line up with TRBD1. With V trimmed by 3 bases and J by 4 bases, 8 bases remained unmatched. This CDR3 comprises 15 residues. CDR1 and CDR2 from the germline V gene are KGHSH and LQKENI.

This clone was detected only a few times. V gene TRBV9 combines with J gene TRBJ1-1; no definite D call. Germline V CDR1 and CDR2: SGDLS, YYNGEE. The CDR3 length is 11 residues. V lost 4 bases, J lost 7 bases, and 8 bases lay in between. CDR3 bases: TGTGCCAGCAGCCCTCAGGATGAAGCTTTCTTT. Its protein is CASSPQDEAFF.

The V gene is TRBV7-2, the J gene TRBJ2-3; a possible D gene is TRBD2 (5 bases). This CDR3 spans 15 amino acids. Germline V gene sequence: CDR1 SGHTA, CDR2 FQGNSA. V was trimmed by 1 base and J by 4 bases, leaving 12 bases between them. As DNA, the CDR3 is TGTGCCAGCAGCTTAGGAGGAGGCGAGGCAGATACGCAGTATTTT. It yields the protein CASSLGGGEADTQYF.

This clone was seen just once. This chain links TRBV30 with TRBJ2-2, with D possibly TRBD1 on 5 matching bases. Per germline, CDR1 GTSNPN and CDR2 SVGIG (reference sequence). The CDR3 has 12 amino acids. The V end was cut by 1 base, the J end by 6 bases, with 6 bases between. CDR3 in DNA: TGTGCCTGGAGTGAGGGGCCCGGGGAGCTGTTTTTT. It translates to CAWSEGPGELFF.

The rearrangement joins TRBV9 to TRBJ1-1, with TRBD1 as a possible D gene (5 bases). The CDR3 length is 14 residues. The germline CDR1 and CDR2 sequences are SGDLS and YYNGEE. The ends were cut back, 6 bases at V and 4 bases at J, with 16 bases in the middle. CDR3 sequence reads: CASNPGGVGTEAFF. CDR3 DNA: TGTGCCAGCAACCCGGGGGGAGTGGGCACTGAAGCTTTCTTT.

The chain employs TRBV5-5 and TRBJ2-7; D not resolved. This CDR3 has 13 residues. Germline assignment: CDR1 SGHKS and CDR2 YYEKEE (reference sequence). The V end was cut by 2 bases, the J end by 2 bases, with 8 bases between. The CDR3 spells CASSFLFAYEQYF. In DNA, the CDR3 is TGTGCCAGCAGCTTTTTATTTGCCTACGAGCAGTACTTC.

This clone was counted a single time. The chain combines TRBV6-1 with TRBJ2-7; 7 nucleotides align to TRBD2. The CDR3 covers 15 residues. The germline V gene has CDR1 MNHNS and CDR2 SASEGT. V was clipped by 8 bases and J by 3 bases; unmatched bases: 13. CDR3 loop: CASRHLRAGLYEQYF. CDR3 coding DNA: TGTGCCAGCCGTCATCTAAGAGCGGGGCTCTACGAGCAGTACTTC.

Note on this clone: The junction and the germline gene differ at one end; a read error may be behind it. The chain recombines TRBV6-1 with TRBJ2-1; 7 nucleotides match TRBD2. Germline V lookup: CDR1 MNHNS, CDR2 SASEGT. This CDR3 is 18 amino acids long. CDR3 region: CASSEGTPGLHTYNEQFF. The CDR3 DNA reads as TGTGCCAGCAGCGAAGGAACTCCGGGACTACATACCTACAATGAGCAGTTCTTC.

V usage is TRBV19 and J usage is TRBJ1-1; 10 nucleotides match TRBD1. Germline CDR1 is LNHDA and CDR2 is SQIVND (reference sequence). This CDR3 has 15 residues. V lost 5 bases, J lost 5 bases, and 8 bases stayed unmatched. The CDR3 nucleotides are TGTGCCAGTAGTGCTAGACAGGGGGCAAAGACTGAAGCTTTCTTT. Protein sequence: CASSARQGAKTEAFF.

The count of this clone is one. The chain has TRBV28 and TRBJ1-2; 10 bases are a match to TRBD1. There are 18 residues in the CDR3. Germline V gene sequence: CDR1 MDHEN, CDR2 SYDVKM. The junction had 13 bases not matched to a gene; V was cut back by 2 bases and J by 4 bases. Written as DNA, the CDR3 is TGTGCCAGCAGTTTACCACACCGGGACAGGGGTCTTGGCTATGGCTACACCTTC. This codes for CASSLPHRDRGLGYGYTF.

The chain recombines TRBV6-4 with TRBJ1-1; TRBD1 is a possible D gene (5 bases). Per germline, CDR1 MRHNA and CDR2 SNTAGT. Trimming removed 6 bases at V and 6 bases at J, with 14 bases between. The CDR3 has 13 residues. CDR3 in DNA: TGTGCCAGCAGCCGGGGGGGGAAGGCTGAAGCTTTCTTT. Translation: CASSRGGKAEAFF.

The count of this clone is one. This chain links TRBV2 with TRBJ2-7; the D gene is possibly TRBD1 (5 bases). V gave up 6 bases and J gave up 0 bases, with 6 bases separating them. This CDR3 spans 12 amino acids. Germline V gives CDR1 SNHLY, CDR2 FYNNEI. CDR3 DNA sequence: TGTGCCAGCAGACAGGACTCCTACGAGCAGTACTTC. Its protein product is CASRQDSYEQYF.

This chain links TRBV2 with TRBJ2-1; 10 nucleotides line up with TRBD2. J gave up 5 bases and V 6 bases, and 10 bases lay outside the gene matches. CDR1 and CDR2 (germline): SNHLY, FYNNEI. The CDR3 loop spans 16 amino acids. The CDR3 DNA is TGTGCCAGCAGGGGATCGCTAGCGGGAGATGACAATGAGCAGTTCTTC. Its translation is CASRGSLAGDDNEQFF.

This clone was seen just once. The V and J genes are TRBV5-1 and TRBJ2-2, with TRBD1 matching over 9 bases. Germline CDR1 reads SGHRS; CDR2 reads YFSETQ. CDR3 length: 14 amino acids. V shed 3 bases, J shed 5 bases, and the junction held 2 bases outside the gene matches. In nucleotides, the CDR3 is TGCGCCAGCAGCTGGACAGGGGAAACCGGGGAGCTGTTTTTT. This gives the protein CASSWTGETGELFF. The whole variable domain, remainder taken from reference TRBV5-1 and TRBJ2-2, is KAGVTQTPRYLIKTRGQQVTLSCSPISGHRSVSWYQQTPGQGLQFLFEYFSETQRNKGNFPGRFSGRQFSNSRSEMNVSTLELGDSALYLCASSWTGETGELFFGEGSRLTVL.

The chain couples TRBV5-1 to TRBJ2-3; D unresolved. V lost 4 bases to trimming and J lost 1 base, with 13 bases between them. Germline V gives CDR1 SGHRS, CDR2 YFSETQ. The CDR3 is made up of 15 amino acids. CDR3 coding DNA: TGCGCCAGCAGCCAAGAGTTCCACCGCACAGATACGCAGTATTTT. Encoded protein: CASSQEFHRTDTQYF.